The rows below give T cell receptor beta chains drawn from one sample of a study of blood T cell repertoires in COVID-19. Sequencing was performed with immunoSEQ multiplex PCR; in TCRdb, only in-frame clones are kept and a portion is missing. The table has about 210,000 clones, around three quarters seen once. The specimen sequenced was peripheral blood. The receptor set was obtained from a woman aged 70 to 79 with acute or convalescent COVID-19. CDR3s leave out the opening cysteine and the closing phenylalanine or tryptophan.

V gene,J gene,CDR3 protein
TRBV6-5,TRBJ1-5,ASSYRGHQPQH
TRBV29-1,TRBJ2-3,SVQTSSRNTDTQY
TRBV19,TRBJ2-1,ASSMASGVNEQF
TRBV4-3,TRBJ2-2,ASSQDLTGLGTGELF
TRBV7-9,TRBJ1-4,ASSPDRGNEKLF
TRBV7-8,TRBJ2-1,ASSLLSNYGEQF
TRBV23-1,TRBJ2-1,ASSLCFGTNYNEQF
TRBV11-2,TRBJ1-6,ASSTAQGAYNSPLH
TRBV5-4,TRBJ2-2,ASSLGTSGGSGTGELF
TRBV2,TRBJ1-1,ASRLRVQGAGSTEAF
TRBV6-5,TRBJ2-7,ASSPQRPQQY
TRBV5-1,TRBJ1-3,ASSFGGDSGNTIY
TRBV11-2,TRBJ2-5,ASSLSSRPAGGVETQY
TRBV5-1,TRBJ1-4,ASSLGQEEKLF
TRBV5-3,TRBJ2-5,ARSLGGRLPPLGTQY
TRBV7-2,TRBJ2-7,ASSLEENYEQY
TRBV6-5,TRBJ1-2,ASSFGGAGVYGYT
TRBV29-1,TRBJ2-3,SVEGRQGVADTQY
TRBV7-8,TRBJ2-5,ASSFPGTSGPRTQY
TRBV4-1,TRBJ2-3,ASSQVPGLLTDTQY
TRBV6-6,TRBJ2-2,ASRTHEETGELF
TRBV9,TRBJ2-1,ASSVIQTISYNEQF
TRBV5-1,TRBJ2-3,ASSLVWTSGLASTDTQY
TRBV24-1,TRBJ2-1,ATSDFRGKTGRASGGVNEQF
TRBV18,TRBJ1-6,ASSPSPDYNSPLH
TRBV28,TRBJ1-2,ASSLKPTGGYT
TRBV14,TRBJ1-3,ASSARTESGNTIY
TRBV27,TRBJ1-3,ASRRNNGNTIY
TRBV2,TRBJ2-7,ASKGGYEQY
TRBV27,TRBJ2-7,ASSFQAGSYEQY
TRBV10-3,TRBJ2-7,AIGAGYEQY
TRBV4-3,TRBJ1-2,ASSQVPGGSYGYT
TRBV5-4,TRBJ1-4,ASSLFQTGKNEKLF
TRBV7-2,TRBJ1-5,ASSFRSGTGANQPQH
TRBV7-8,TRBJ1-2,ASSPRGFGYGYT
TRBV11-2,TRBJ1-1,ASSFGTGNWNTEAF
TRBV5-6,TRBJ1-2,ASSLVEGARGYT
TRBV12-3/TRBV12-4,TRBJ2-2,ASIRGTGELF
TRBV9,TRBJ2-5,ASSRDSFPRMGETQY
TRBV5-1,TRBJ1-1,ASSLAPDTNTEAF
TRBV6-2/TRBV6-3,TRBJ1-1,ASSYSTGKVEAF
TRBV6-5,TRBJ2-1,ASSKRLANEQF
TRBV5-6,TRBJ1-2,ASSFGGRIGYGYT
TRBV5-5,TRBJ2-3,ASSFLSADTQY
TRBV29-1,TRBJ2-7,SVYDRDRAYEQY
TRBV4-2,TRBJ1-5,ASSQDWWDRDQPQH
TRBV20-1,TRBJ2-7,SASGLERGSSYEQY
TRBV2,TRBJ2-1,ASNLLDAGEQF